What follows is one TCR beta chain and its context. The antigen is unknown. This sample was included in a study of a mutant IDH1 vaccine in newly diagnosed glioma. Study as a whole: The study started vaccination 4-6 weeks after radiotherapy alone, or with temozolomide cycles. Treated patients, averaging around 40 years, were around 62% male and about 40% female. Study-wide results and caveats: Under 95% of patients showed vaccine-induced immune responses across multiple MHC alleles. Seemingly, top peripheral T cell clonotype changes bore no relation to pseudoprogression.

CDR1 LNHNV and CDR2 YYDKDF come from the germline V gene (reference sequence). Trimming left V 0 bases short and J 4 bases short, with 7 bases between. The length of the CDR3 is 14 residues. Clones were sequenced by immunoSEQ multiplex PCR, and TCRdb holds only the in-frame ones, with some missing. The data hold about 34,000 clones, with 80% to 90% observed a single time. Time point in this sample: week 47, end of study. Alongside topical imiquimod, each dose of vaccine comprised 300 ug of mutant IDH1 20-mer peptide. This sequence was found in a woman aged 30 to 39 with glioma. The sequencing here drew on PBMCs, taken from a glioma patient whose treatment included an IDH1 peptide vaccine. This chain connects TRBV15 to TRBJ1-5, with D uncertain. The CDR3 bases are TGTGCCACCAGCAGAGATCTTGGGAATCAGCCCCAGCATTTT. Encoded protein: CATSRDLGNQPQHF. The entire variable domain, with the rest obtained from reference TRBV15 and TRBJ1-5, is as follows: DAMVIQNPRYQVTQFGKPVTLSCSQTLNHNVMYWYQQKSSQAPKLLFHYYDKDFNNEADTPDNFQSRRPNTSFCFLDIRSPGLGDTAMYLCATSRDLGNQPQHFGDGTRLSIL.